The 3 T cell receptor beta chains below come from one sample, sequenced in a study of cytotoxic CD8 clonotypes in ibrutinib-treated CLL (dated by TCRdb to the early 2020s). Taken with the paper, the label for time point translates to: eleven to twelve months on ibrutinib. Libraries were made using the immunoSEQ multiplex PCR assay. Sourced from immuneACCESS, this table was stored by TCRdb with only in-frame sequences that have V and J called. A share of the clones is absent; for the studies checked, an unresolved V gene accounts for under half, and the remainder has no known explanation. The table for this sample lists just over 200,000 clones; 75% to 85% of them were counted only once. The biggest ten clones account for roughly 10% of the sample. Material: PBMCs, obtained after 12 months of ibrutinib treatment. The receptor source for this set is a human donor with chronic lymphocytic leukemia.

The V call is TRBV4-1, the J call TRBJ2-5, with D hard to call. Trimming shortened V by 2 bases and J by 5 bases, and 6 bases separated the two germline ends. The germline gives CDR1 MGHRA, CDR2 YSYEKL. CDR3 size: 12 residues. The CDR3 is CASSQNAETQYF. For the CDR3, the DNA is TGCGCCAGCAGCCAAAACGCCGAGACCCAGTACTTC.

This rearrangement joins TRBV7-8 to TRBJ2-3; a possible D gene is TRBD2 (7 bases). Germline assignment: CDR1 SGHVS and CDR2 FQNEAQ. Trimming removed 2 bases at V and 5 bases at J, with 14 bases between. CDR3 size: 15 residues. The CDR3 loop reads CASSLFRGAGDTQYF. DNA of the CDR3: TGTGCCAGCAGCTTATTCCGGGGGGCCGGAGATACGCAGTATTTT.

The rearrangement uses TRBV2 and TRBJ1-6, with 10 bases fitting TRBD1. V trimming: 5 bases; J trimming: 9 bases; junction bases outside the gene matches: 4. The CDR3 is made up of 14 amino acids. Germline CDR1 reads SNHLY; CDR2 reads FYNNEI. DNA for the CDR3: TGTGCCAGCAGTCCTGGACAGGGGGGTTCACCCCTCCACTTT. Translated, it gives CASSPGQGGSPLHF.